This TCR beta chain was identified during a study of vaccination and CD4 T cells after COVID-19. Study-wide background: Post-COVID draws followed diagnosis by a median about 100 days (range 35 to 161). Stimuli were overlapping spike peptide pools of SARS-CoV-2 and three common cold coronaviruses (HCoV-NL63, HCoV-OC43, HCoV-229E).

Treatment defined: approximately 9-day PBMC culture with coronavirus spike peptide pools or control peptides (ViraFEST assay). Regarding this clonotype: No antigen is known for it.

Study-level findings and limits: Convalescent patients' vaccine-specific clones were spike mono-reactive in 304 of 307 cases.

Sequence data for DNA of cultured CD4+ T cells were generated by the Oncomine TCR Beta short-read assay. Each CDR3 protein is one row after TCRdb ran MiXCR on the PCR reads. The table has some 4,000 distinct CDR3 sequences, 15% to 20% seen once; the top ten hold roughly 22%. The CDR3 runs 16 residues. In germline, CDR1 is SGHTA, CDR2 FQGNSA. Trimming cost V 1 base and J 3 bases; bases outside gene matches: 7. The TCR was taken from a human donor who had recovered from COVID-19. Sequencing was carried out using CD4+ T cells from blood, cultured in vitro. This chain connects TRBV7-2 to TRBJ2-7; 9 bases align to TRBD2. The CDR3 nucleotides are TGTGCCAGCAGCTTAGAGGGCTCTAGCGGGGTCTACGAGCAGTACTTC. Translating gives CASSLEGSSGVYEQYF.